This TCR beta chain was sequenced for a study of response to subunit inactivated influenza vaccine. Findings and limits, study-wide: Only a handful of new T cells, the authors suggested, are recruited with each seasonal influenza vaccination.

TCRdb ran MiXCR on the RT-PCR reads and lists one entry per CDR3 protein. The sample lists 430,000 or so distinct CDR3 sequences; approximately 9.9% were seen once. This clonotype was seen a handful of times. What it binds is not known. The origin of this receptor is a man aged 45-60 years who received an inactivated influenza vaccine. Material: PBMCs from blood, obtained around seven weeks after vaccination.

The CDR3 bases are TGTGCCAGCAGTTACTCGGTCTCTAGCGGGAGTCACGGGGAGCTGTTTTTT. It is translated as CASSYSVSSGSHGELFF. The V gene is TRBV6-5, the J gene TRBJ2-2; TRBD2 agrees at 10 bases. Germline CDR1 is MNHEY and CDR2 is SVGAGI. CDR3 size: 17 residues. V lost 0 bases and J lost 7; bases outside the gene matches: 8.